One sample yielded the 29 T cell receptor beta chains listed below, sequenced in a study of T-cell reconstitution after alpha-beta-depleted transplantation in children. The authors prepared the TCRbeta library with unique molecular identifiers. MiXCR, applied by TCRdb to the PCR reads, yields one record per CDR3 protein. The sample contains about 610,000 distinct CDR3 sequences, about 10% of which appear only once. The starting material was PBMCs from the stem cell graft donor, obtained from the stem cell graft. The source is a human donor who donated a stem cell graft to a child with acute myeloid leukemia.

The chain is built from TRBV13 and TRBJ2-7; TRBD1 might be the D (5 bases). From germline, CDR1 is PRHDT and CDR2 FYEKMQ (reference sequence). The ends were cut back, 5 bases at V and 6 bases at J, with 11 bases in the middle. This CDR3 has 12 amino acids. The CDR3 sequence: CASSGASAEQYF. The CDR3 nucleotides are TGTGCCAGCAGCGGGGCTAGTGCCGAGCAGTACTTC.

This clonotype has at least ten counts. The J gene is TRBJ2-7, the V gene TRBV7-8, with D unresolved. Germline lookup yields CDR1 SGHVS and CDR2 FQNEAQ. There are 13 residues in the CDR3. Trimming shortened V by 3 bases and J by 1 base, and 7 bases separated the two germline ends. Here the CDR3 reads CASSFKGSYEQYF. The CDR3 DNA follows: TGTGCCAGCAGCTTCAAGGGTTCCTACGAGCAGTACTTC.

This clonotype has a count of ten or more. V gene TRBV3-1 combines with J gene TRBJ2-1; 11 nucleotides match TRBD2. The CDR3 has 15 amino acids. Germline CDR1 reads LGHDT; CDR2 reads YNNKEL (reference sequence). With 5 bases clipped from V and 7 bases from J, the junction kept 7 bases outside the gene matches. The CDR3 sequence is CASSGGLAGGNEQFF. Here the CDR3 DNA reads TGTGCCAGCAGCGGGGGATTAGCGGGAGGGAATGAGCAGTTCTTC.

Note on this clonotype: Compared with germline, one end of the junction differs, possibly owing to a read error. DNA of the CDR3: TGTGCCAGCAACCTATGGGGCGGACTCTACGAGCAGGACTTC. Encoded protein: CASNLWGGLYEQDF. This chain links TRBV2 with TRBJ2-7; D assignment may be TRBD1 or TRBD2 (5 bases each). The CDR3 sequence is 14 residues long. The V gene's germline CDR1 is SNHLY and CDR2 FYNNEI.

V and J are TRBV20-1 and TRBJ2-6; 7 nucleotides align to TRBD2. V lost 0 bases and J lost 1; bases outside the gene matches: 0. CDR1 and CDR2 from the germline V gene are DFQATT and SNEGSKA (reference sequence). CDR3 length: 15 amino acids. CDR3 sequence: CSARERGSGANVLTF. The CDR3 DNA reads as TGCAGTGCTAGAGAGCGGGGGTCTGGGGCCAACGTCCTGACTTTC.

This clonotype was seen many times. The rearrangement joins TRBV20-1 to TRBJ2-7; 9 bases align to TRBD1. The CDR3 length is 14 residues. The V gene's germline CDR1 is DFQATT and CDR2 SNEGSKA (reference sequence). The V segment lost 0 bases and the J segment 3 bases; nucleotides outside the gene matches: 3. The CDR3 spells CSARDRTGVYEQYF. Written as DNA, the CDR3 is TGCAGTGCTAGAGATCGGACAGGGGTCTACGAGCAGTACTTC.

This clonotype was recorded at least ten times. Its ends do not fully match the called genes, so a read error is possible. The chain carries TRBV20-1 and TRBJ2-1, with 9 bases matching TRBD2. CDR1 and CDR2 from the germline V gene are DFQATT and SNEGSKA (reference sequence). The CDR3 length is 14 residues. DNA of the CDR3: TGCAGTGCAAGAGAAGGGACTAGCAGGGATGAGCAGTTCTTC. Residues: CSAREGTSRDEQFF.

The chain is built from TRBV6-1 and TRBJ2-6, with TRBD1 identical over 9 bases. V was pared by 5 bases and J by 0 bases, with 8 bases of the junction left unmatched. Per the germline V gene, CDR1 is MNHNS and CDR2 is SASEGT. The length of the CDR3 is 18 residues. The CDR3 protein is CASSPNRGQGSGANVLTF. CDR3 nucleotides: TGTGCCAGCAGTCCAAACAGGGGGCAGGGCTCTGGGGCCAACGTCCTGACTTTC.

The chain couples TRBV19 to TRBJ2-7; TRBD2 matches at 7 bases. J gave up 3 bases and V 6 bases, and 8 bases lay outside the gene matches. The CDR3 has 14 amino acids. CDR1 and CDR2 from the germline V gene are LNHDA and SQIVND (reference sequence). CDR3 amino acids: CASSKTSVDYEQYF. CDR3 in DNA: TGTGCCAGTAGCAAAACTAGCGTCGACTACGAGCAGTACTTC.

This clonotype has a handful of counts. The DNA of the CDR3 is TGTGCCAGCAGTTCTGGACAGGGTCTCAATCAGCCCCAGCATTTT. Translated: CASSSGQGLNQPQHF. V and J are TRBV28 and TRBJ1-5; TRBD1 aligns across 8 bases. After removal of 4 bases from V and 3 bases from J, the junction contained 5 bases not matched to a gene. This CDR3 spans 15 amino acids. Germline CDR1 and CDR2: MDHEN and SYDVKM.

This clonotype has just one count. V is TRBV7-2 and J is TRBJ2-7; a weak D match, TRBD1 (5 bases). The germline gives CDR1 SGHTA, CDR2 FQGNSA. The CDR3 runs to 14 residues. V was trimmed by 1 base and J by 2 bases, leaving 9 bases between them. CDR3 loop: CASSLVIQAYEQYF. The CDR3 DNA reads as TGTGCCAGCAGCTTAGTGATACAGGCCTACGAGCAGTACTTC.

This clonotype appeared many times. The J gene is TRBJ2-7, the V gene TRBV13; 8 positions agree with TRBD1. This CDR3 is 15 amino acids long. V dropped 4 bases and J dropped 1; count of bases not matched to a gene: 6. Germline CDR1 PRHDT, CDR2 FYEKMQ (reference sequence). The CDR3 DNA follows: TGTGCCAGCAGCTCTCAGGGGGCAGCTTCCTACGAGCAGTACTTC. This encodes CASSSQGAASYEQYF.

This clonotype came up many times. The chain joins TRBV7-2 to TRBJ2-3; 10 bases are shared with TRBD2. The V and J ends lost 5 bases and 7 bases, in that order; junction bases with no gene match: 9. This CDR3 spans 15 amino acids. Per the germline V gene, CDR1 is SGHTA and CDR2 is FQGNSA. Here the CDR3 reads CASSPYPSGRNTQYF. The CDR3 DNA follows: TGTGCCAGCAGCCCTTACCCTAGCGGGAGAAATACGCAGTATTTT.

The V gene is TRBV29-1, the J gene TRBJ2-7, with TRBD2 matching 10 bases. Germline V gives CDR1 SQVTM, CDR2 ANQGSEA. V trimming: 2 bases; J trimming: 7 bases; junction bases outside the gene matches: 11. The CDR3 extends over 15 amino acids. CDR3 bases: TGCAGCGTTGAAATATGGACTAGCGGAGTTAGTGAGCAGTACTTC. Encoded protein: CSVEIWTSGVSEQYF.

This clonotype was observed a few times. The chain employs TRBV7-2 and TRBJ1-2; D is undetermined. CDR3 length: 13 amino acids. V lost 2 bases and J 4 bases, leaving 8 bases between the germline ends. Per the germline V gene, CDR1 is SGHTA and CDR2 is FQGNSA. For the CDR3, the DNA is TGTGCCAGCAGCTTAAGGGCGGTCTATGGCTACACCTTC. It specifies CASSLRAVYGYTF.

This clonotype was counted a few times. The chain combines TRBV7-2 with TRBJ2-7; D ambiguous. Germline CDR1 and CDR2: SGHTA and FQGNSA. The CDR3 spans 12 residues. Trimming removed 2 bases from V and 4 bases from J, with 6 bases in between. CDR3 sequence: CASSLLWYEQYF. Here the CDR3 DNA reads TGTGCCAGCAGCTTACTTTGGTACGAGCAGTACTTC.

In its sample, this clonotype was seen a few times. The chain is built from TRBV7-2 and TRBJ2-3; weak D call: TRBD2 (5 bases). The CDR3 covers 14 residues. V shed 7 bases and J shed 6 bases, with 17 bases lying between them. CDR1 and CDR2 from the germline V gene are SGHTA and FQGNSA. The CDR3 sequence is CASTLLSGLDTQYF. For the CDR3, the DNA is TGTGCCAGCACCCTTCTCTCGGGATTGGATACGCAGTATTTT. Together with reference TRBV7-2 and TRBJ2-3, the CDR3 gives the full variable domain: GAGVSQSPSNKVTEKGKDVELRCDPISGHTALYWYRQSLGQGLEFLIYFQGNSAPDKSGLPSDRFSAERTGGSVSTLTIQRTQQEDSAVYLCASTLLSGLDTQYFGPGTRLTVL.

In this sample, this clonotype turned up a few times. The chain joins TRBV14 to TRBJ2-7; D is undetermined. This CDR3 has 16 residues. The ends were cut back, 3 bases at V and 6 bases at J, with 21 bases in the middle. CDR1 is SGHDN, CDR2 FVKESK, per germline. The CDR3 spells CASSHSPGLRASEQYF. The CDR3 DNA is TGTGCCAGCAGCCACTCCCCGGGTCTCCGAGCCTCCGAGCAGTACTTC.

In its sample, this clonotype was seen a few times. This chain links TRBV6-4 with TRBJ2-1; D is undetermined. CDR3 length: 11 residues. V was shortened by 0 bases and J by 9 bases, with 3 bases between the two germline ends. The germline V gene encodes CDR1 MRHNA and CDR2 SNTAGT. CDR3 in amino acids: CASSDSVEQFF. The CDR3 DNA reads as TGTGCCAGCAGTGACTCGGTTGAGCAGTTCTTC.

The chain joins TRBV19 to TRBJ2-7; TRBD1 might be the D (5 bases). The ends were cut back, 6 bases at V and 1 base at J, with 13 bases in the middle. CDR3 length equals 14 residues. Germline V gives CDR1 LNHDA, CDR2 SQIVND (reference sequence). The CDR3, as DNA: TGTGCCAGTAGCATCGCAGGGTTTTCCTACGAGCAGTACTTC. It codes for CASSIAGFSYEQYF.

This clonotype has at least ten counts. CDR3: CSASTPGWNQPQHF. CDR3 DNA sequence: TGCAGTGCATCGACCCCAGGGTGGAATCAGCCCCAGCATTTT. The J gene is TRBJ1-5, the V gene TRBV20-1, with a tentative D call TRBD1 (5 bases). This CDR3 contains 14 residues. The germline gives CDR1 DFQATT, CDR2 SNEGSKA (reference sequence). V lost 6 bases and J lost 4, with 16 bases in between.

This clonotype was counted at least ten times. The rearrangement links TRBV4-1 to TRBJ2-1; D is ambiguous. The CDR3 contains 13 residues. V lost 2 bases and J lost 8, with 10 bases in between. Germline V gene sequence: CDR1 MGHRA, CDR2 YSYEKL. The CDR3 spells CASSQRSGDEQFF. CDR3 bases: TGCGCCAGCAGCCAAAGAAGTGGTGATGAGCAGTTCTTC.

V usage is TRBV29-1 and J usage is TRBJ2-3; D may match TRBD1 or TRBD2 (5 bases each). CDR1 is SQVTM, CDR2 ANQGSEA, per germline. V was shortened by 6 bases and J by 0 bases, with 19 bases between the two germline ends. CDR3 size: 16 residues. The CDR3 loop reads CSVRGTIRQSTDTQYF. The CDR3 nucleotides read TGCAGCGTGAGGGGTACGATACGACAGAGCACAGATACGCAGTATTTT.

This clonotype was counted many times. The CDR3 nucleotides are TGCAGCGTCCCTAGCGGGAGCGGGGATACGCAGTATTTT. It yields the protein CSVPSGSGDTQYF. This chain joins TRBV29-1 and TRBJ2-3; 10 bases align to TRBD2. The CDR3 contains 13 residues. Trimming cost V 6 bases and J 6 bases; bases outside gene matches: 6. CDR1 is SQVTM and CDR2 is ANQGSEA in the germline V gene.

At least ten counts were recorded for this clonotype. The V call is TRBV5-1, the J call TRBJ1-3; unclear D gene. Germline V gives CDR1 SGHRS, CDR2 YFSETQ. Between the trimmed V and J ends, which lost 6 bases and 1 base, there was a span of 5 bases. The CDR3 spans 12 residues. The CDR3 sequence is CASMGSGNTIYF. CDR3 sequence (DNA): TGCGCCAGCATGGGTTCTGGAAACACCATATATTTT.

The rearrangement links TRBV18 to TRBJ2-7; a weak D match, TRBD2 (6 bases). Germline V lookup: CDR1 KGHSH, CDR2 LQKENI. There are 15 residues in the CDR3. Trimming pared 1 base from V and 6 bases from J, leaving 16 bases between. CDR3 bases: TGTGCCAGCTCACCACTGGACTACCTCAGTGCCGAGCAGTACTTC. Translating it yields CASSPLDYLSAEQYF.

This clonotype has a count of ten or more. The CDR3 sequence: CASSLGGLGYNEQFF. For the CDR3, the DNA is TGTGCCAGCAGCCTAGGCGGGCTGGGTTACAATGAGCAGTTCTTC. The V and J genes are TRBV12-3 or TRBV12-4 and TRBJ2-1; D possibly corresponds to TRBD2 (5 bases). CDR3 size: 15 residues. With 6 bases removed from V and 4 bases from J, the gap between germline ends came to 16 bases.

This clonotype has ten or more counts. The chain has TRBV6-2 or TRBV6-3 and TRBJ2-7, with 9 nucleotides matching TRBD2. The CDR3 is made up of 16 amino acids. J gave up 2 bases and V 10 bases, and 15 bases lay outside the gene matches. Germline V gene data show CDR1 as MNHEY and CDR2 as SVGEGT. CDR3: CAIRSLRTSATYEQYF. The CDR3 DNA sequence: TGTGCCATCCGTAGCCTCCGGACTAGCGCAACCTACGAGCAGTACTTC.

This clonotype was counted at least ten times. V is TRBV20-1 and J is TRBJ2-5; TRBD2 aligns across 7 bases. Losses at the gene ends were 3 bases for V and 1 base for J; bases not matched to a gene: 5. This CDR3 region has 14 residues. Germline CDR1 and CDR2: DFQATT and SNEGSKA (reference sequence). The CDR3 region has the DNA TGCAGTGCTAGCGGGGGGAAAATCCAAGAGACCCAGTACTTC. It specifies CSASGGKIQETQYF.